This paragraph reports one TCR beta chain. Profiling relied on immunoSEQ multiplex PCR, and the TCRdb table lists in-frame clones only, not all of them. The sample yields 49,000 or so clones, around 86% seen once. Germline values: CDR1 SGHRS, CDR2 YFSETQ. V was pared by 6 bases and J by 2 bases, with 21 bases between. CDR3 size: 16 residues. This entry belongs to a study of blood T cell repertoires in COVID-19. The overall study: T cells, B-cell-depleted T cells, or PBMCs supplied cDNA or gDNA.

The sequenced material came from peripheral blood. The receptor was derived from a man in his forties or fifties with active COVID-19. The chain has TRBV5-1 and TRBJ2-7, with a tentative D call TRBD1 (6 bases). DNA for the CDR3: TGCGCCAGCACCGACGGCCAAAACAGGGACCCCTACGAGCAGTACTTC. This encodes CASTDGQNRDPYEQYF.